This is a list of T cell receptor beta chains from one sample in a study of low-dose radiotherapy and immunotherapy resistance in tumors. TCRdb reanalysed the reads using MiXCR and keeps one entry per CDR3 protein. The sample holds about 97,000 distinct CDR3 sequences; around 21% are singletons and the top ten take 4.1%. The material was PBMCs, obtained after low-dose radiotherapy plus immunotherapy. The receptors shown here come from a male donor with prostate cancer. Each CDR3 is given with its conserved first and last residue. D genes are given only for firm matches. Expanded clones get a size class; other rows say once, few or many, or leave the size out.

CDR3 length | D gene | J gene | clone size | V gene | CDR3 protein | CDR3 DNA
16 | . | TRBJ1-5 | few | TRBV28 | CASRSPVWTLNQPQHF | TGTGCCAGCCGATCCCCCGTCTGGACCTTAAATCAGCCCCAGCATTTT
16 | TRBD2 | TRBJ2-3 | many | TRBV5-1 | CASSLFGGGTTDTQYF | TGCGCCAGCAGCTTGTTCGGCGGGGGGACCACAGATACGCAGTATTTT
13 | . | TRBJ1-2 | . | TRBV9 | CASSVGPSYGYTF | TGTGCCAGCAGCGTCGGGCCAAGCTATGGCTACACCTTC
15 | TRBD2 | TRBJ2-1 | many | TRBV5-1 | CASSLTSGPYNEQFF | TGCGCCAGCAGCTTGACTAGCGGACCTTACAATGAGCAGTTCTTC
14 | . | TRBJ2-3 | many | TRBV11-1 | CASKSGPSTDTQYF | TGTGCCAGCAAAAGCGGGCCGAGCACAGATACGCAGTATTTT
12 | . | TRBJ2-5 | . | TRBV3-1 | CASSRLAETQYF | TGTGCCAGCAGCCGCCTAGCGGAGACCCAGTACTTC
13 | . | TRBJ1-5 | many | TRBV7-2 | CASSPHREQPQHF | TGTGCCAGCAGTCCCCACCGGGAACAGCCCCAGCATTTT
14 | TRBD2 | TRBJ2-3 | many | TRBV19 | CASTVGAGGGTQYF | TGTGCCAGTACCGTCGGGGCAGGCGGGGGTACGCAGTATTTT
13 | . | TRBJ2-3 | many | TRBV5-5 | CASSWGAEDTQYF | TGTGCCAGCAGCTGGGGGGCTGAAGATACGCAGTATTTT
18 | TRBD2 | TRBJ2-3 | many | TRBV4-1 | CASSQEMGLAGGRNTQYF | TGCGCCAGCAGCCAAGAAATGGGACTAGCGGGGGGGCGGAATACGCAGTATTTT
18 | . | TRBJ2-2 | many | TRBV28 | CASSLARGSSGGTGELFF | TGTGCCAGCAGTCTGGCCCGGGGGAGTTCAGGGGGCACCGGGGAGCTGTTTTTT
14 | TRBD1 | TRBJ2-7 | . | TRBV3-1 | CASSHRDRVGEQYF | TGTGCCAGCAGCCATAGAGACAGGGTTGGAGAGCAGTACTTC
13 | . | TRBJ1-2 | . | TRBV12-3/TRBV12-4 | CASSVGVGDGYTF | TGTGCCAGCAGTGTGGGGGTGGGGGATGGCTACACCTTC
13 | TRBD2 | TRBJ2-1 | many | TRBV29-1 | CSAPGLAANEQFF | TGCAGCGCCCCGGGACTAGCGGCCAATGAGCAGTTCTTC
16 | TRBD2 | TRBJ2-1 | . | TRBV4-2 | CASSQVSGGADDEQFF | TGTGCCAGCAGCCAAGTTAGCGGGGGGGCCGATGATGAGCAGTTCTTC
13 | . | TRBJ1-6 | many | TRBV2 | CASNPDQNSPLHF | TGTGCCAGCAACCCGGACCAAAATTCACCCCTCCACTTT
13 | . | TRBJ1-2 | . | TRBV3-1 | CASSQTTGNGYTF | TGTGCCAGCAGCCAAACTACAGGGAATGGCTACACCTTC
21 | TRBD2 | TRBJ2-5 | many | TRBV7-9 | CASSFPTHSGGASSQQETQYF | TGTGCCAGCAGCTTCCCGACTCATAGCGGGGGGGCCTCCTCCCAACAAGAGACCCAGTACTTC
15 | . | TRBJ1-6 | . | TRBV20-1 | CSAPRGDGVNSPLHF | TGCAGTGCCCCCCGCGGAGACGGGGTAAATTCACCCCTCCACTTT
15 | TRBD1 | TRBJ1-4 | many | TRBV20-1 | CSARLTGFANEKLFF | TGCAGTGCTAGATTGACAGGGTTTGCTAATGAAAAACTGTTTTTT
17 | . | TRBJ2-5 | many | TRBV4-1 | CASSQVVSGEGWETQYF | TGCGCCAGCAGCCAAGTGGTATCCGGAGAGGGATGGGAGACCCAGTACTTC
17 | . | TRBJ2-2 | once | TRBV12-3/TRBV12-4 | CASTPFTSLHRELFFFF | .
15 | . | TRBJ2-3 | many | TRBV7-8 | CASSLRDLPPDTQYF | TGTGCCAGCAGCTTACGGGACCTCCCTCCAGATACGCAGTATTTT
15 | . | TRBJ2-2 | many | TRBV5-6 | CASSTDPTGTGELFF | TGTGCCAGCAGCACAGATCCAACGGGCACCGGGGAGCTGTTTTTT
16 | . | TRBJ1-6 | many | TRBV5-1 | CASSLTTGANNSPLHF | TGCGCCAGCAGCCTAACCACCGGGGCTAATAATTCACCCCTCCACTTT
13 | . | TRBJ2-7 | many | TRBV12-5 | CASGLEDAGQQYF | TGTGCTAGTGGTTTGGAGGACGCAGGTCAGCAGTACTTC
20 | TRBD2 | TRBJ2-1 | many | TRBV19 | CASSKRLAGGAVSSYNEQFF | TGTGCCAGTAGTAAGCGACTAGCGGGGGGTGCAGTGAGCTCCTACAATGAGCAGTTCTTC